This T cell receptor (beta chain) was recorded in a study of cytomegalovirus exposure and HLA in healthy donors. Study-wide points: When the data were analyzed later, several of the most significant clusters appeared to be linked to common viral pathogens.

The CDR3 sequence is 11 residues long. CDR1 and CDR2 from the germline V gene are SEHNR and FQNEAQ (reference sequence). On this clone itself: No antigen is known for it. One end of the junction fails to match germline, which may point to a read error.

This PCR relied on a set of 60 Vbeta primers and 13 Jbeta primers. This table comes from immunoSEQ multiplex PCR, and its TCRdb copy is limited to in-frame clones, with some not included. Here the sample spans about 97,000 clones, under 85% being singletons. Sequencing used PBMCs. This chain uses TRBV7-9 with TRBJ2-5; D gene unclear. This TCR derives from a middle-aged woman in good health and CMV-seronegative. The CDR3 nucleotides are TGTTCCAGCAGCTACCGCGAGGCCCAGTACTTC. Its translation is CSSSYREAQYF.